This T cell receptor (beta chain) appears in the sequencing data of a study of tumor-infiltrating lymphocytes in oesophageal squamous cell carcinoma. The CDR3 contains 16 residues. Per germline, CDR1 SGHVS and CDR2 FNYEAQ. The V gene lost 1 base and the J gene lost 1 base, with 11 bases spanning the gap. In its sample, this clonotype was seen a few times. TCRdb re-derived calls from the PCR reads in MiXCR, one entry per CDR3 protein. The sample holds some 14,000 distinct CDR3 sequences; roughly 50% are singletons and the top ten take approximately 15%. The source is a male donor with esophageal squamous cell carcinoma. J is TRBJ2-1 and V is TRBV7-6; D gene ambiguous. Sample: blood. The CDR3, as DNA: TGTGCCAGCAGCTTAGGATCGGCATATTCCTACAATGAGCAGTTCTTC. The encoded protein is CASSLGSAYSYNEQFF. The full variable domain, in which reference TRBV7-6 and TRBJ2-1 provide the parts outside the CDR3, is GAGVSQSPRYKVTKRGQDVALRCDPISGHVSLYWYRQALGQGPEFLTYFNYEAQQDKSGLPNDRFSAERPEGSISTLTIQRTEQRDSAMYRCASSLGSAYSYNEQFFGPGTRLTVL.